The 30 T cell receptor beta chains below were found in one sample sequenced in a study of control samples from healthy donors and cancer patients. The method was immunoSEQ multiplex PCR; TCRdb's version includes in-frame clones alone and lacks a portion of them. The sample carries 130,000 or so clones, around 93% recorded once. Sequencing input: blood. These receptors were obtained from a woman aged 45-59 years in good health.

The rearrangement links TRBV5-1 to TRBJ2-1; TRBD2 might be the D (5 bases). Trimming removed 1 base at V and 0 bases at J, with 14 bases between. This CDR3 region has 17 residues. CDR1 is SGHRS and CDR2 is YFSETQ in the germline V gene. The chain's CDR3 is CASSLRAGRSSYNEQFF. In DNA form, the CDR3 reads TGCGCCAGCAGCTTGCGGGCGGGTCGGAGCTCCTACAATGAGCAGTTCTTC.

The chain employs TRBV12-3 or TRBV12-4 and TRBJ1-5, with D unresolved. V lost 3 bases, J lost 7 bases, and 7 bases lay in between. The CDR3 has 12 residues. CDR3 loop: CASSFSLQPQHF. The CDR3 bases are TGTGCCAGCAGTTTCAGCCTCCAGCCCCAGCATTTT.

The genes are TRBV19 and TRBJ2-5; 12 nucleotides match TRBD2. The CDR3 is 16 residues long. The ends lost 3 bases at V and 3 bases at J; junction bases unmatched: 5. Per the germline V gene, CDR1 is LNHDA and CDR2 is SQIVND (reference sequence). CDR3 DNA sequence: TGTGCCAGTAGTATCGGACTAGCGGGGATTGAAGAGACCCAGTACTTC. As protein: CASSIGLAGIEETQYF.

The chain is built from TRBV7-8 and TRBJ2-1; D possibly matches TRBD1 or TRBD2 (7 bases each). Trimming pared 5 bases from V and 6 bases from J, leaving 20 bases between. Germline-derived CDR1 and CDR2 are SGHVS and FQNEAQ. The CDR3 runs 16 residues. In DNA form, the CDR3 reads TGTGCCAGCAGCCCGGCAGGGGGGGAGGTCTTCAATGAGCAGTTCTTC. Its protein product is CASSPAGGEVFNEQFF. Full variable domain (rest looked up from reference TRBV7-8 and TRBJ2-1): GAGVSQSPRYKVAKRGQDVALRCDPISGHVSLFWYQQALGQGPEFLTYFQNEAQLDKSGLPSDRFFAERPEGSVSTLKIQRTQQEDSAVYLCASSPAGGEVFNEQFFGPGTRLTVL.

This clone was seen just once. The J gene is TRBJ2-7, the V gene TRBV29-1; weak D call: TRBD2 (6 bases). The CDR3 spans 14 residues. Germline CDR1 is SQVTM and CDR2 is ANQGSEA. The V and J ends lost 6 bases and 0 bases respectively, with 15 bases between them. The CDR3 region is CSVEGLWGSYEQYF. CDR3 bases: TGCAGCGTCGAGGGACTTTGGGGCTCCTACGAGCAGTACTTC.

CDR3 protein: CASRSHRDATNEKLFF. The DNA for the CDR3 is TGTGCCAGCAGGTCACACAGGGATGCAACTAATGAAAAACTGTTTTTT. This chain links TRBV27 with TRBJ1-4; possibly TRBD1 for D (6 bases). Trimming removed 6 bases at V and 0 bases at J, with 14 bases between. Germline V gene data show CDR1 as MNHEY and CDR2 as SMNVEV (reference sequence). The CDR3 extends over 16 amino acids.

This chain joins TRBV6-5 and TRBJ1-4, with D perhaps TRBD1 (6 bases). CDR1 is MNHEY, CDR2 SVGAGI, per germline. The CDR3 sequence is 13 residues long. V dropped 8 bases and J dropped 3 bases, with 10 bases sitting between them. The CDR3 DNA reads TGTGCCAGCGGGGGGCTAGCTAATGAAAAACTGTTTTTT. It translates to CASGGLANEKLFF.

This rearrangement joins TRBV6-1 to TRBJ1-2; the D is unclear. V lost 2 bases and J 3 bases, leaving 13 bases between the germline ends. Germline CDR1 MNHNS, CDR2 SASEGT. CDR3 length: 15 residues. The CDR3 is CASSESTLSYYGYTF. The CDR3, as DNA: TGTGCCAGCAGTGAAAGCACCCTCTCGTACTATGGCTACACCTTC.

CDR3 protein: CASSSGQGSRMNGYTF. The CDR3 nucleotides are TGTGCCAGCAGCTCTGGACAGGGCAGTAGGATGAATGGCTACACCTTC. The V and J genes are TRBV5-4 and TRBJ1-2; 8 bases agree with TRBD1. V dropped 3 bases and J dropped 6; count of bases not matched to a gene: 13. Germline CDR1 and CDR2: SGHNT and YYREEE (reference sequence). This CDR3 region has 16 residues.

V is TRBV6-1 and J is TRBJ1-1, with unresolved D. Germline V gene lookup returns CDR1 MNHNS and CDR2 SASEGT. The CDR3 has 13 residues. With 0 bases removed from V and 3 bases from J, the gap between germline ends came to 5 bases. The CDR3: CASSEAPDTEAFF. The CDR3 DNA is TGTGCCAGCAGTGAAGCGCCTGACACTGAAGCTTTCTTT.

The chain joins TRBV16 to TRBJ1-1; TRBD1 matches at 8 bases. Germline CDR1 and CDR2: KGHSY and FQNENV. This CDR3 region has 15 residues. Losses at the gene ends were 3 bases for V and 1 base for J; bases not matched to a gene: 4. CDR3 region: CASSHSGTGNTEAFF. Written as DNA, the CDR3 is TGTGCCAGCAGCCATTCCGGGACAGGGAACACTGAAGCTTTCTTT.

The chain links TRBV30 to TRBJ1-3; a possible D gene is TRBD1 (5 bases). V lost 3 bases and J lost 0, with 12 bases in between. The length of the CDR3 is 15 residues. Germline V gene data show CDR1 as GTSNPN and CDR2 as SVGIG (reference sequence). The CDR3 DNA reads TGTGCCTGGAGCTGGGACCCAAGCTCTGGAAACACCATATATTTT. It encodes CAWSWDPSSGNTIYF.

The genes are TRBV2 and TRBJ1-3, with unresolved D. The CDR3 has 13 residues. V was shortened by 11 bases and J by 4 bases, with 15 bases between the two germline ends. CDR1 and CDR2 (germline): SNHLY, FYNNEI. The CDR3, as DNA: TGTGCCTCCTCCCCTAGTCCGGGAAACACCATATATTTT. Protein: CASSPSPGNTIYF.

The V and J genes are TRBV30 and TRBJ1-4; D uncertain. Germline V gene sequence: CDR1 GTSNPN, CDR2 SVGIG (reference sequence). This CDR3 region has 14 residues. V lost 1 base and J 3 bases, leaving 9 bases between the germline ends. CDR3 amino acids: CAWSGSRANEKLFF. The DNA for the CDR3 is TGTGCCTGGAGTGGGTCGAGGGCTAATGAAAAACTGTTTTTT.

The chain combines TRBV10-1 with TRBJ2-3, with D uncertain. Germline V gives CDR1 WNHNN, CDR2 SYGVQD (reference sequence). Trimming took 0 bases from V and 4 from J, leaving 8 bases between them. This CDR3 region has 14 residues. As DNA, the CDR3 is TGCGCCAGCAGTGAGTCGCCCTCGGCAGATACGCAGTATTTT. Protein: CASSESPSADTQYF.

The rearrangement joins TRBV30 to TRBJ2-1; D is undetermined. The germline V and J ends were trimmed by 5 bases and 1 base, with 9 bases remaining between them. Germline loops: CDR1 GTSNPN, CDR2 SVGIG (reference sequence). The CDR3 runs 13 residues. The CDR3 spells CAWGIGSYNEQFF. The DNA for the CDR3 is TGTGCCTGGGGGATTGGTTCCTACAATGAGCAGTTCTTC.

The CDR3 DNA follows: TGTGCCAGCAGCGTAGAGGGCAGGGCGAACTATGGCTACACCTTC. Translated: CASSVEGRANYGYTF. The chain links TRBV9 to TRBJ1-2; the D gene is possibly TRBD1 (5 bases). The CDR3 is made up of 15 amino acids. Per the germline V gene, CDR1 is SGDLS and CDR2 is YYNGEE. V was shortened by 0 bases and J by 2 bases, with 11 bases between the two germline ends. The entire variable domain, with the rest obtained from reference TRBV9 and TRBJ1-2, is as follows: DSGVTQTPKHLITATGQRVTLRCSPRSGDLSVYWYQQSLDQGLQFLIQYYNGEERAKGNILERFSAQQFPDLHSELNLSSLELGDSALYFCASSVEGRANYGYTFGSGTRLTVV.

The V gene is TRBV11-1, the J gene TRBJ2-7; D perhaps matches TRBD1 (6 bases). The CDR3 runs to 14 residues. Looked up from germline, CDR1 is SGHAT and CDR2 is FQDESV (reference sequence). The V and J ends lost 1 base and 0 bases respectively, with 7 bases between them. CDR3 residues: CASSLVQGSYEQYF. In DNA form, the CDR3 reads TGTGCCAGCAGCTTAGTACAGGGCTCCTACGAGCAGTACTTC.

The genes are TRBV5-1 and TRBJ1-4; D gene uncertain. Between the trimmed V and J ends, which lost 4 bases and 8 bases, there was a span of 15 bases. This CDR3 is built from 14 residues. CDR1 and CDR2 (germline): SGHRS, YFSETQ. The CDR3 coding sequence is TGCGCCAGCAGCGCGGACGGATATAGCGAAAAACTGTTTTTT. Its translation: CASSADGYSEKLFF.

J is TRBJ2-2 and V is TRBV7-9; the D is unclear. The CDR3 sequence is 16 residues long. Germline V gene data show CDR1 as SEHNR and CDR2 as FQNEAQ (reference sequence). V was cut by 5 bases and J by 1 base, with 14 bases left in between. CDR3 nucleotides: TGTGCCAGCAGCCCAGTTGGGCGAGTGAACACCGGGGAGCTGTTTTTT. Its protein is CASSPVGRVNTGELFF.

The chain employs TRBV30 and TRBJ1-1, with a tentative D call TRBD1 (6 bases). The CDR3 has 16 amino acids. CDR1 and CDR2 (germline): GTSNPN, SVGIG (reference sequence). V was pared by 0 bases and J by 3 bases, with 17 bases between. CDR3 in DNA: TGTGCCTGGAGTGTGTGGGGGGCCTCCCGGCACACTGAAGCTTTCTTT. Its protein product is CAWSVWGASRHTEAFF.

CDR3: CASSLGTSGGAHKTYEQYF. CDR3 sequence (DNA): TGCGCCAGCAGCTTGGGGACTAGCGGGGGGGCCCATAAAACCTACGAGCAGTACTTC. This sequence joins TRBV5-1 and TRBJ2-7; 15 bases fit TRBD2. Trimming cost V 0 bases and J 2 bases; bases outside gene matches: 9. The CDR3 spans 19 residues. Germline-derived CDR1 and CDR2 are SGHRS and YFSETQ.

The CDR3 loop reads CASSLGQGMTAFF. The CDR3 DNA reads TGTGCCAGCAGCCTGGGACAGGGAATGACTGCTTTCTTT. The chain uses TRBV7-9 and TRBJ1-1; the match to TRBD1 covers 9 bases. The CDR3 totals 13 residues. Germline CDR1 SEHNR, CDR2 FQNEAQ (reference sequence). The junction had 9 bases not matched to a gene; V was cut back by 5 bases and J by 11 bases.

The J gene is TRBJ1-1, the V gene TRBV4-1; maybe TRBD1 (6 bases). Trimming stripped 3 bases from V and 3 bases from J, with 14 bases between. The CDR3 consists of 15 residues. Germline CDR1 reads MGHRA; CDR2 reads YSYEKL. The CDR3 DNA reads as TGCGCCAGCAGCCAGGGCTGGGGGGCGGACACTGAAGCTTTCTTT. Translation: CASSQGWGADTEAFF.

This clone was picked up one time. Its ends do not fully match the called genes, so a read error is possible. The chain links TRBV7-9 to TRBJ2-2; D ambiguous. This CDR3 contains 13 residues. Per the germline V gene, CDR1 is SEHNR and CDR2 is FQNEAQ (reference sequence). The CDR3 loop reads CASSSGNSGELFF. The CDR3 nucleotides are TGTGCCAGCAGCTCAGGAAACAGCGGGGAGCTGTTTTTT.

V and J are TRBV9 and TRBJ1-6; weak D call: TRBD1 (5 bases). CDR1 is SGDLS and CDR2 is YYNGEE in the germline V gene. The CDR3 length is 15 residues. With 2 bases removed from V and 5 bases from J, the gap between germline ends came to 11 bases. The CDR3 DNA reads as TGTGCCAGCAGCGTGTCCGACAGCAATAATTCACCCCTCCACTTT. As protein: CASSVSDSNNSPLHF.

The chain uses TRBV7-8 and TRBJ1-2, with TRBD1 as a possible D gene (5 bases). V lost 0 bases to trimming and J lost 0 bases, with 8 bases between them. Germline lookup yields CDR1 SGHVS and CDR2 FQNEAQ. The CDR3 runs 15 residues. The CDR3 nucleotides read TGTGCCAGCAGCTTAGCGGGGGGGACTAACTATGGCTACACCTTC. Amino acid sequence: CASSLAGGTNYGYTF.

This chain uses TRBV19 with TRBJ2-3, with TRBD1 identical over 7 bases. Germline V gives CDR1 LNHDA, CDR2 SQIVND (reference sequence). V trimming: 8 bases; J trimming: 0 bases; junction bases outside the gene matches: 5. CDR3 length equals 14 residues. The DNA of the CDR3 is TGTGCCAGTTCTGAGACAGGGAGCACAGATACGCAGTATTTT. It yields the protein CASSETGSTDTQYF.

CDR3 nucleotides: TGTGCCAGCAGTTTGGTCGCTGGGGGAGAGCAGTTCTTC. Its protein product is CASSLVAGGEQFF. The rearrangement uses TRBV27 and TRBJ2-1; either TRBD1 or TRBD2 may supply D (5 bases each). Trimming stripped 3 bases from V and 10 bases from J, with 13 bases between. This CDR3 spans 13 amino acids. Germline V CDR1 and CDR2: MNHEY, SMNVEV (reference sequence).

The table lists this clone with a count of one. The V gene is TRBV19, the J gene TRBJ2-6, with TRBD1 matching 9 bases. This CDR3 spans 18 amino acids. Germline-derived CDR1 and CDR2 are LNHDA and SQIVND (reference sequence). The J segment lost 1 base and the V segment lost 6 bases, leaving 10 bases of the junction unmatched. In DNA form, the CDR3 reads TGTGCCAGTAGGCCCGGGACAGGGATGGGTTCTGGGGCCAACGTCCTGACTTTC. Amino acid sequence: CASRPGTGMGSGANVLTF.